The rows below give T cell receptor beta chains drawn from one sample of a study of response to subunit inactivated influenza vaccine. TCRdb recomputed calls from the RT-PCR reads with MiXCR, one row per CDR3 protein. This repertoire shows about 160,000 distinct CDR3 sequences, roughly 10% found once; its top ten account for roughly 12%. The sequences come from non-naive T cells sorted from PBMCs, collected roughly 45 days after vaccination. The origin of the receptors is a man aged 50 to 60 who received an inactivated influenza vaccine. CDR3s include the opening cysteine and the closing phenylalanine or tryptophan. A D gene is named only where the DNA matches it firmly. Clone sizes are given selectively: once, few, many, or a class where the clone is expanded.

clone_size j_call v_call d_call cdr3_aa cdr3_nt
many TRBJ2-7 TRBV10-3 TRBD1 CAIRTGGDEQYF TGTGCCATCAGGACAGGGGGGGACGAGCAGTACTTC
. TRBJ1-4 TRBV2 . CASSPRRGEKLFF TGTGCCAGCAGTCCCCGGCGGGGTGAAAAACTGTTTTTT
many TRBJ2-1 TRBV4-1 TRBD2 CASSQTSGGAVGEQFF TGCGCCAGCAGCCAAACAAGCGGGGGGGCCGTAGGTGAGCAGTTCTTC
. TRBJ2-1 TRBV24-1 . CATSPGAGASYNEQFF TGTGCCACCAGCCCCGGGGCGGGGGCATCCTACAATGAGCAGTTCTTC
few TRBJ2-1 TRBV12-3/TRBV12-4 . CASSFGRYNEQFF TGTGCCAGCAGTTTTGGGAGGTACAATGAGCAGTTCTTC
few TRBJ2-7 TRBV3-1 . CASSQGPLSNTLYF TGTGCCAGCAGCCAAGGACCCCTCTCCAATACTCTGTACTTC
once TRBJ2-7 TRBV6-5 . CASSSPDRSSYEQYF TGTGCCAGCAGTTCTCCGGACAGAAGCTCCTACGAGCAGTACTTC
few TRBJ2-1 TRBV9 TRBD2 CASSRTSGGPSSYNEQFF TGTGCCAGCAGCAGGACTAGCGGGGGGCCCAGCTCCTACAATGAGCAGTTCTTC
many TRBJ2-1 TRBV12-3/TRBV12-4 . CASIRGGSSYNEQFF TGTGCCAGCATAAGAGGGGGTAGCTCCTACAATGAGCAGTTCTTC
many TRBJ1-1 TRBV12-3/TRBV12-4 . CASSYGGITEAFF TGTGCCAGCAGTTATGGGGGGATTACTGAAGCTTTCTTT
few TRBJ1-2 TRBV5-1 . CASSLYPNQGYGYTF TGCGCCAGCAGCTTGTATCCCAACCAGGGGTATGGCTACACCTTC
few TRBJ2-6 TRBV13 . CATRSSGANVLTF TGTGCCACCCGGAGCTCTGGGGCCAACGTCCTGACTTTC
few TRBJ1-5 TRBV7-2 . CASSLGVGNQPQHF TGTGCCAGCAGCTTAGGGGTTGGAAACCAGCCCCAGCATTTT
few TRBJ1-3 TRBV9 . CASSVDSGSGNTIYF TGTGCCAGCAGCGTAGATTCAGGGAGTGGAAACACCATATATTTT
. TRBJ2-5 TRBV5-6 . CASSLVAAQETQYF TGTGCCAGCAGCTTGGTGGCAGCTCAAGAGACCCAGTACTTC
many TRBJ2-2 TRBV6-2/TRBV6-3 . CATRVVGELFF TGTGCCACCAGGGTCGTCGGGGAGCTGTTTTTT
once TRBJ2-7 TRBV28 . CASSLVDRSYEQYF TGTGCCAGCAGTTTAGTGGACAGATCCTACGAGCAGTACTTC
few TRBJ1-2 TRBV10-3 . CAISESLNYGYTF TGTGCCATCAGTGAGTCCCTCAACTATGGCTACACCTTC
many TRBJ2-1 TRBV12-3/TRBV12-4 . CASRGPAYNEQFF TGTGCCAGCAGAGGCCCAGCCTACAATGAGCAGTTCTTC
many TRBJ2-1 TRBV5-6 TRBD2 CASTASGLGEQFF TGTGCCAGCACTGCTAGCGGGCTAGGTGAGCAGTTCTTC
few TRBJ2-1 TRBV2 . CASSEGGQYNEQFF TGTGCCAGCAGTGAAGGGGGGCAATACAATGAGCAGTTCTTC
many TRBJ2-1 TRBV29-1 TRBD1 CSVELDRATNEQFF TGCAGCGTTGAGTTGGACAGGGCTACGAATGAGCAGTTCTTC
. TRBJ1-2 TRBV10-1 . CASSAGFLNYGYTF TGCGCCAGCAGTGCTGGGTTCTTAAACTATGGCTACACCTTC
many TRBJ2-1 TRBV7-9 . CASSLRNALDNEQFF TGTGCCAGCAGCTTACGTAATGCCCTGGACAATGAGCAGTTCTTC
few TRBJ2-5 TRBV7-2 TRBD1 CASSLVQGAKTQYF TGTGCCAGCAGCTTAGTACAGGGGGCAAAGACCCAGTACTTC
many TRBJ2-7 TRBV4-3 . CASAAKTGPSYEQYF TGCGCCAGCGCGGCTAAGACCGGGCCCTCCTACGAGCAGTACTTC
. TRBJ1-1 TRBV20-1 TRBD1 CSAPRTGPVTEAFF TGCAGTGCTCCGCGGACAGGTCCGGTCACTGAAGCTTTCTTT
. TRBJ2-3 TRBV5-4 . CASSWGGPSTDTQYF TGTGCCAGCAGCTGGGGCGGACCCAGCACAGATACGCAGTATTTT
many TRBJ2-7 TRBV10-2 . CASSSGTVYEQYF TGCGCCAGCAGCTCCGGGACGGTCTACGAGCAGTACTTC
many TRBJ2-3 TRBV5-1 . CASSRGGGQDTQYF TGCGCCAGCAGCCGGGGCGGGGGACAAGATACGCAGTATTTT
. TRBJ1-1 TRBV29-1 . CSVVGMNTEAFF TGCAGCGTTGTGGGGATGAACACTGAAGCTTTCTTT
. TRBJ2-1 TRBV11-2 TRBD1 CASSTGGQASSYNEQFF TGTGCCAGCAGCACAGGGGGACAGGCAAGCTCCTACAATGAGCAGTTCTTC
many TRBJ2-1 TRBV7-9 TRBD2 CASSLDPGLAGGNEQFF TGTGCCAGCAGCTTAGATCCGGGACTAGCGGGAGGGAATGAGCAGTTCTTC
few TRBJ2-7 TRBV28 . CASSVRGYEQYF TGTGCCAGCAGTGTCAGGGGCTACGAGCAGTACTTC
few TRBJ2-1 TRBV20-1 . CSARTNSLSYNEQFF TGCAGTGCTAGAACCAACAGCCTCTCCTACAATGAGCAGTTCTTC
many TRBJ2-1 TRBV4-2 TRBD2 CASSQDFSGGFNEQFF TGTGCCAGCAGCCAAGACTTCAGCGGGGGGTTCAATGAGCAGTTCTTC
. TRBJ2-7 TRBV4-3 TRBD2 CASSQQAGTTQIRGQYF TGCGCCAGCAGCCAGCAAGCGGGAACGACCCAAATCCGGGGGCAGTACTTC
many TRBJ1-1 TRBV12-3/TRBV12-4 . CASSLEGNTEAFF TGTGCCAGCAGTTTGGAGGGGAACACTGAAGCTTTCTTT
. TRBJ2-7 TRBV7-3 TRBD2 CASSLEAGPYEQYF TGTGCCAGCAGCTTAGAAGCGGGACCCTACGAGCAGTACTTC
. TRBJ2-7 TRBV7-8 . CASSLVTGPTYEQYF TGTGCCAGCAGCTTAGTAACGGGACCCACCTACGAGCAGTACTTC
many TRBJ1-3 TRBV5-4 . CASSLGARGYSSAGNTIYF TGTGCCAGCAGCTTAGGGGCTAGGGGTTATTCATCTGCTGGAAACACCATATATTTT
few TRBJ2-1 TRBV6-2/TRBV6-3 TRBD2 CASRDAGTSVNNEQFF TGTGCCAGCAGGGACGCCGGGACTAGCGTTAACAATGAGCAGTTCTTC
. TRBJ2-1 TRBV15 . CATSSTHSGPVNNEQFF TGTGCCACCAGCAGCACGCATAGCGGCCCGGTAAACAATGAGCAGTTCTTC